Listed below are T cell receptor beta chains from one sample, sequenced in a study of shared clonotypes between healthy human individuals. TCRdb's table, derived via immunoSEQ multiplex PCR, lists solely in-frame clones and lacks some. The sample lists 950,000 to 1,300,000 clones, about 77% occurring once. The sample consisted of memory CD4+ T cells sorted from blood. These receptors all come from a man between 18 and 29 years old in good health. Each CDR3 is given with its conserved first and last residue. Each record gives: clone size, V gene, D gene, J gene, CDR3 protein, CDR3 DNA. D genes are given only for firm matches. Size tells how often a clone was seen (once, few, many) or the class of an expanded clone, and some rows leave it out.

few	TRBV5-5	.	TRBJ1-1	CASSLSLLNTEAFF	TGTGCCAGCAGCTTGTCGCTTTTGAACACTGAAGCTTTCTTT
.	TRBV2	.	TRBJ1-1	CARRREWGNTEAFF	TGTGCCAGGAGGCGGGAATGGGGGAACACTGAAGCTTTCTTT
once	TRBV29-1	.	TRBJ1-1	CSVPRGAAALNTEAFF	TGCAGCGTTCCGAGAGGGGCAGCAGCCTTGAACACTGAAGCTTTCTTT
.	TRBV5-8	.	TRBJ1-5	CASSPGKRFNQPQHF	TGTGCCAGCAGTCCAGGGAAAAGATTCAATCAGCCCCAGCATTTT
.	TRBV23-1	TRBD1	TRBJ2-7	CASKPGQVVYEQYF	TGCGCCAGCAAGCCAGGACAGGTGGTTTACGAGCAGTACTTC
.	TRBV23-1	.	TRBJ2-7	CASSQIGEVIPETSYEQYF	TGCGCCAGCAGTCAAATCGGGGAGGTGATCCCCGAGACCTCCTACGAGCAGTACTTC
.	TRBV28	TRBD1	TRBJ1-1	CASSPGDRGRTEAFF	TGTGCCAGCAGTCCCGGGGACAGGGGGCGAACTGAAGCTTTCTTT
.	TRBV10-1	.	TRBJ1-2	CASSERTNYGYTF	TGCGCCAGCAGTGAGCGGACAAACTATGGCTACACCTTC
once	TRBV13	.	TRBJ2-1	CASSLQTVSYNEQFF	TGTGCCAGCAGCCTACAGACAGTCTCCTACAATGAGCAGTTCTTC
.	TRBV6-1	.	TRBJ1-6	CASKTRVPNSPLHF	TGTGCCAGCAAGACCCGGGTCCCCAATTCACCCCTCCACTTT
.	TRBV6-5	.	TRBJ1-2	CASSSEDRLGGGYTF	TGTGCCAGCAGTTCCGAGGACAGACTTGGAGGTGGCTACACCTTC
.	TRBV11-2	.	TRBJ2-7	CASSLTVGPPYEQYF	TGTGCCAGCAGCTTGACCGTTGGGCCTCCCTACGAGCAGTACTTC
.	TRBV19	.	TRBJ1-5	CASSITANQPQHF	TGTGCCAGTAGTATAACAGCCAATCAGCCCCAGCATTTT
.	TRBV6-5	.	TRBJ2-5	CASRRQETQYF	TGTGCCAGCAGGCGCCAAGAGACCCAGTACTTC
.	TRBV19	.	TRBJ2-6	CASSLSGSGANVLTF	TGTGCCAGTAGTCTATCGGGCTCTGGGGCCAACGTCCTGACTTTC
few	TRBV5-1	.	TRBJ2-1	CASSLASIYEQFF	TGCGCCAGCAGCTTGGCTAGTATCTATGAGCAGTTCTTC
.	TRBV28	TRBD1	TRBJ1-1	CASSLGGGGLTEAFF	TGTGCCAGCAGTTTAGGTGGAGGGGGCCTCACTGAAGCTTTCTTT
few	TRBV5-5	.	TRBJ1-2	CASSPGTQNYGYTF	TGTGCCAGCAGCCCCGGGACCCAGAACTATGGCTACACCTTC
.	TRBV9	TRBD1	TRBJ2-5	CASSVAWDRGETQYF	TGTGCCAGCAGCGTAGCTTGGGACAGGGGTGAGACCCAGTACTTC
once	TRBV6-5	TRBD2	TRBJ2-3	CASSAGGKSTDTQYF	TGTGCCAGCAGTGCCGGGGGGAAAAGCACAGATACGCAGTATTTT
.	TRBV6-4	TRBD1	TRBJ1-2	CASRGTGGNYGYTF	TGTGCCAGCAGGGGGACAGGGGGCAACTATGGCTACACCTTC
.	TRBV4-2	TRBD1	TRBJ1-5	CASSQDTGTGNQPQHF	TGTGCCAGCAGCCAAGATACGGGGACAGGGAATCAGCCCCAGCATTTT
.	TRBV19	TRBD2	TRBJ2-7	CASSSRAGGPWEQYF	TGTGCCAGTAGTTCCCGAGCGGGGGGGCCGTGGGAGCAGTACTTC
.	TRBV2	.	TRBJ2-1	CASRILRYNEQFF	TGTGCCAGCAGGATACTTAGGTACAATGAGCAGTTCTTC
.	TRBV7-2	TRBD2	TRBJ2-5	CASSVLAGKETQYF	TGTGCCAGCAGCGTTCTAGCGGGGAAAGAGACCCAGTACTTC
once	TRBV5-1	.	TRBJ1-4	CASSFLEAGDEKLFF	TGCGCCAGCAGCTTCTTGGAGGCCGGGGATGAAAAACTGTTTTTT
.	TRBV6-6	.	TRBJ1-1	CASSYTEAFF	TGTGCCAGCAGTTACACTGAAGCTTTCTTT
.	TRBV30	.	TRBJ2-2	CAWNLAGRGKTGELFF	TGTGCCTGGAACCTCGCGGGGAGGGGGAAAACCGGGGAGCTGTTTTTT
.	TRBV4-3	.	TRBJ1-1	CASSQGGDLVNTEAFF	TGCGCCAGCAGCCAAGGAGGGGATCTCGTGAACACTGAAGCTTTCTTT